This T cell receptor beta chain was profiled in a study of blood T cells in healthy people across ages. Study details: Through template switching, about one barcoded beta molecule was captured per two T cells, as measured in model experiments.

It was with a sample-barcoded 5' primer and a J-beta primer mix that a second PCR of roughly 7 to 12 cycles was run. TCRdb passed the 5' RACE reads through MiXCR, listing each CDR3 protein once. There are 790,000 or so distinct CDR3 sequences in the sample; around 45% occur only once, and around a sixth lies in the top ten. J lost 4 bases, V lost 3 bases, and 6 bases had no gene match. Germline assignment: CDR1 DFQATT and CDR2 SNEGSKA (reference sequence). The CDR3 covers 15 residues. The origin of this receptor is a man at least 80 years old in good health. The chain employs TRBV20-1 and TRBJ2-1, with 10 positions matching TRBD2. The specimen was blood. The CDR3 reads CSASPLAGEYNEQFF. The CDR3 DNA reads TGCAGTGCTAGCCCCCTAGCGGGAGAATACAATGAGCAGTTCTTC.